This T cell receptor beta chain was recovered during a study of cytomegalovirus exposure and HLA in healthy donors. Study outcomes and limitations: In a later analysis, common viral pathogens appeared linked to several of the most significant clusters.

The V gene's germline CDR1 is SGHTS and CDR2 YDEGEE. With V trimmed by 3 bases and J by 2 bases, 5 bases remained unmatched. The CDR3 extends over 15 amino acids. This clone appeared a single time. Its target is not known. The PCR had 60 Vbeta and 13 Jbeta primers. Method: immunoSEQ multiplex PCR; TCRdb's copy keeps in-frame clones and lacks some. The table lists over 150,000 clones, about four fifths of them singletons. The TCR sequence derives from a girl aged 10-17 years in good health and CMV-seropositive. The gene calls are TRBV5-8 and TRBJ1-1; 9 nucleotides match TRBD1. The sample taken for sequencing was PBMCs. The CDR3 loop is CASSSPTGGNTEAFF. In DNA, the CDR3 is TGTGCCAGCAGCTCTCCGACAGGGGGAAACACTGAAGCTTTCTTT.